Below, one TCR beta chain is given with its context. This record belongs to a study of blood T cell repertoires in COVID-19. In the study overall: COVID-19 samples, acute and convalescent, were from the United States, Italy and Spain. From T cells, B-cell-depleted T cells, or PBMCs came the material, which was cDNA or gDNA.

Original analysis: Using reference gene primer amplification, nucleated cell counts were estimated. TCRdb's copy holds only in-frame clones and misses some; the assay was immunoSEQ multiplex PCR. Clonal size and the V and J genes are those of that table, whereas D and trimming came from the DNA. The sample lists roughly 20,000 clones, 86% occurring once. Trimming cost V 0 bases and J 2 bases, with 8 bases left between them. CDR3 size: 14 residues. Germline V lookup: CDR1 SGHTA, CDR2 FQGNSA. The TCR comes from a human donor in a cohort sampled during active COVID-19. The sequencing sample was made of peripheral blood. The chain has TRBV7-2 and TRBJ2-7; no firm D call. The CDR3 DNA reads TGTGCCAGCAGCTTAGCGGGCCACGCCTACGAGCAGTACTTC. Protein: CASSLAGHAYEQYF.